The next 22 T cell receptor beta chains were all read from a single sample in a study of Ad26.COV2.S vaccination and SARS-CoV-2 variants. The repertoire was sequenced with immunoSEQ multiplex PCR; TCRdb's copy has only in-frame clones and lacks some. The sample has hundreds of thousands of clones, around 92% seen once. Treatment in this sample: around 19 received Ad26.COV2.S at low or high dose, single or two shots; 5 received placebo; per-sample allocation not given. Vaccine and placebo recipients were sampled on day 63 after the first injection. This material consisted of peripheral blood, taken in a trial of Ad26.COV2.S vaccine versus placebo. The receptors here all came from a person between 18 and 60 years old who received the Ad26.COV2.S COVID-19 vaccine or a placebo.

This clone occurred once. The CDR3 region has the DNA TGCGCCAGCAGCTTGGAAGGGGGCCCTAATGAAAAACTGTTTTTT. Translating gives CASSLEGGPNEKLFF. The chain recombines TRBV5-1 with TRBJ1-4; 7 bases agree with TRBD1. Losses at the gene ends were 0 bases for V and 3 bases for J; bases not matched to a gene: 2. This CDR3 region has 15 residues. Germline CDR1 reads SGHRS; CDR2 reads YFSETQ.

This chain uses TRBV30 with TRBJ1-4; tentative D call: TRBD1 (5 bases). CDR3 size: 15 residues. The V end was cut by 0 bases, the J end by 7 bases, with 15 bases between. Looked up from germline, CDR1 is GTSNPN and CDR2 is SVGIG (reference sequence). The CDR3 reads CAWSVPLGVGEKLFF. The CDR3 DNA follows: TGTGCCTGGAGTGTACCTCTGGGGGTGGGTGAAAAACTGTTTTTT.

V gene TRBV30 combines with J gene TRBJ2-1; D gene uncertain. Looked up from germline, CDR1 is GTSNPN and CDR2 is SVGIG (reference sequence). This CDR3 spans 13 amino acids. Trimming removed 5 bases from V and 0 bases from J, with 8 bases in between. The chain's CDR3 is CAWAGDSYNEQFF. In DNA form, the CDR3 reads TGTGCCTGGGCCGGCGACTCCTACAATGAGCAGTTCTTC.

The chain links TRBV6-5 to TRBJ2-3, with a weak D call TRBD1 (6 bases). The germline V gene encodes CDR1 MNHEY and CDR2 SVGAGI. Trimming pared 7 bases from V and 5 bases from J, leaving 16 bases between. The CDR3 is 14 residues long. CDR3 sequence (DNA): TGTGCCAGCAAGTACAGGGTCGGTGAAGATACGCAGTATTTT. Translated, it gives CASKYRVGEDTQYF.

This CDR3 reads CASSPQPYSNQPQHF. CDR3 bases: TGTGCCAGCAGCCCACAGCCCTATAGCAATCAGCCCCAGCATTTT. The rearrangement uses TRBV6-5 and TRBJ1-5; D gene uncertain. The germline V gene has CDR1 MNHEY and CDR2 SVGAGI. CDR3 length equals 15 residues. Trimming stripped 6 bases from V and 0 bases from J, with 12 bases between.

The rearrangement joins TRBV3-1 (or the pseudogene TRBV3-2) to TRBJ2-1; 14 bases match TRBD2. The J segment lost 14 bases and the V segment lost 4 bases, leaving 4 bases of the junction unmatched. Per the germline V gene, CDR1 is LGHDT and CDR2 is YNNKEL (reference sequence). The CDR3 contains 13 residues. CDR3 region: CASSLGLAGEKFF. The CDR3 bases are TGTGCCAGCAGCCTGGGACTAGCGGGAGAAAAGTTCTTC.

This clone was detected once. CDR3 region: CASSPPGQHGTGELFF. The CDR3 DNA is TGTGCCAGCTCACCACCGGGGCAGCACGGGACCGGGGAGCTGTTTTTT. This chain joins TRBV18 and TRBJ2-2; tentatively, D is TRBD1 (5 bases). The V and J ends lost 0 bases and 5 bases respectively, with 13 bases between them. This CDR3 contains 16 residues. Germline V CDR1 and CDR2: KGHSH, LQKENI.

The CDR3 reads CASSPWGDTEAFF. The CDR3 nucleotides read TGTGCCAGCTCACCATGGGGAGACACTGAAGCTTTCTTT. The chain combines TRBV18 with TRBJ1-1; D is unresolved. There are 13 residues in the CDR3. Trimming took off 2 bases at V and 3 bases at J, with 7 bases between the two ends. CDR1 is KGHSH, CDR2 LQKENI, per germline.

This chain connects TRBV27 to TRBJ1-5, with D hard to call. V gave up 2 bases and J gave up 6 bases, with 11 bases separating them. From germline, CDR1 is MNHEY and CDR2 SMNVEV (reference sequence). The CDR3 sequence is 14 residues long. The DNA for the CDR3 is TGTGCCAGCAGTTTAGGCAGGAGCGGTCAGCCCCAGCATTTT. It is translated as CASSLGRSGQPQHF.

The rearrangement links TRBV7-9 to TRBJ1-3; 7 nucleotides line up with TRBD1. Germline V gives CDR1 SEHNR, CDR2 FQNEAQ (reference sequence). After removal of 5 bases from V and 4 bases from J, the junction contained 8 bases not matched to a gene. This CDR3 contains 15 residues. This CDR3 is CASSLQGVFGNTIYF. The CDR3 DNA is TGTGCCAGCAGCCTCCAGGGGGTTTTCGGAAACACCATATATTTT.

The DNA for the CDR3 is TGTGCCAGCAGACTCAGGGTATTCACTGAAGCTTTCTTT. The encoded protein is CASRLRVFTEAFF. V usage is TRBV2 and J usage is TRBJ1-1, with D perhaps TRBD1 (5 bases). CDR1 is SNHLY and CDR2 is FYNNEI in the germline V gene. The CDR3 sequence is 13 residues long. V was trimmed by 6 bases and J by 4 bases, leaving 12 bases between them.

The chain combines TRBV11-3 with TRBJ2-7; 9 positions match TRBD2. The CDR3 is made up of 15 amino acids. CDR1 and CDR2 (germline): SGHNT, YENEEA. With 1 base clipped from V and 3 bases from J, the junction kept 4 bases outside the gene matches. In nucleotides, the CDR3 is TGTGCCAGCAGCTTAGCTAGCGGGATGAACTACGAGCAGTACTTC. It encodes CASSLASGMNYEQYF.

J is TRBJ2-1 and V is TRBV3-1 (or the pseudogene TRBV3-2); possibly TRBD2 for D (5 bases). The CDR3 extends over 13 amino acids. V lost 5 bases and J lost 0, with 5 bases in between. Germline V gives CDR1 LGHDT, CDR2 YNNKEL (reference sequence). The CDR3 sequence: CASSGSSYNEQFF. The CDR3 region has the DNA TGTGCCAGCAGCGGGAGCTCCTACAATGAGCAGTTCTTC.

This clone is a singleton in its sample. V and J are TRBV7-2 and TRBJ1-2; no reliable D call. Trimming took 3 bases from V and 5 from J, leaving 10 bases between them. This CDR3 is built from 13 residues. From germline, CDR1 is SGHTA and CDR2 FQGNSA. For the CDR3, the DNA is TGTGCCAGCAGCTTGCCTTATCCATATGGCTACACCTTC. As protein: CASSLPYPYGYTF.

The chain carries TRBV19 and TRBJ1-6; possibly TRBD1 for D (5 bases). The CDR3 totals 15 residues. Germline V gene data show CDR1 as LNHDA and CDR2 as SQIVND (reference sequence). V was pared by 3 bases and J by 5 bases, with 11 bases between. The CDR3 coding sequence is TGTGCCAGTAGTATTGCGGGGGTCAATAATTCACCCCTCCACTTT. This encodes CASSIAGVNNSPLHF. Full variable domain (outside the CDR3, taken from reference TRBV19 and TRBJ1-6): DGGITQSPKYLFRKEGQNVTLSCEQNLNHDAMYWYRQDPGQGLRLIYYSQIVNDFQKGDIAEGYSVSREKKESFPLTVTSAQKNPTAFYLCASSIAGVNNSPLHFGNGTRLTVT.

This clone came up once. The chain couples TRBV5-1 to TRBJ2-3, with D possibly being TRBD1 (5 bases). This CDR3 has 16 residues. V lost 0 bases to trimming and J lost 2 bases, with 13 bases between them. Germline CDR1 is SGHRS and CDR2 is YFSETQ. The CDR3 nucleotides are TGCGCCAGCAGCTTGGCCCTGGACACACACACAGATACGCAGTATTTT. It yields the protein CASSLALDTHTDTQYF.

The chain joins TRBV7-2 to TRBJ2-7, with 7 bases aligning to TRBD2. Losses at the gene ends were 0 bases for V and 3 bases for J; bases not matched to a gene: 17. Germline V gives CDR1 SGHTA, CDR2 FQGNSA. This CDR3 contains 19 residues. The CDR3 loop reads CASSLAVWGSGGSGYEQYF. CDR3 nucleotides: TGTGCCAGCAGCTTAGCGGTATGGGGTTCGGGGGGAAGTGGCTACGAGCAGTACTTC.

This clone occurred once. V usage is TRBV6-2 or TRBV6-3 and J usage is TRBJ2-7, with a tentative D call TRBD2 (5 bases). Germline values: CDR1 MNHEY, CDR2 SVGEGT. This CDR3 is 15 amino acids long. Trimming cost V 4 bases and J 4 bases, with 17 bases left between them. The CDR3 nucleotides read TGTGCCAGCAGTTCCCAGGACTGGGGTTTGTACGAGCAGTACTTC. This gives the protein CASSSQDWGLYEQYF.

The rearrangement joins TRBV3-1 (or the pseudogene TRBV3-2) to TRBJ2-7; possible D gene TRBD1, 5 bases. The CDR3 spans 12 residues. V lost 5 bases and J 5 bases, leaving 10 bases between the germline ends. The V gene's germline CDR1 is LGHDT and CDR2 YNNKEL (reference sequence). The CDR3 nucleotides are TGTGCCAGCAGCGGAGCAGGGAACGAGCAGTACTTC. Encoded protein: CASSGAGNEQYF.

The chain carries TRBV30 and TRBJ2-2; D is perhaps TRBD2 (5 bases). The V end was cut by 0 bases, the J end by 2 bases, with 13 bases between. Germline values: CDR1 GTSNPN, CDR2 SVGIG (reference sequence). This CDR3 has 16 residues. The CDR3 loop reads CAWSVRGGLNTGELFF. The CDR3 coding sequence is TGTGCCTGGAGTGTAAGAGGAGGCCTAAACACCGGGGAGCTGTTTTTT.

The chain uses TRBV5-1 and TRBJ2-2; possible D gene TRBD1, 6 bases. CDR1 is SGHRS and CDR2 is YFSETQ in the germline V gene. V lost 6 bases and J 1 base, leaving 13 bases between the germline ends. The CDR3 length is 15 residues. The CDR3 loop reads CASNPMTGNTGELFF. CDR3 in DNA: TGCGCCAGCAATCCTATGACAGGGAACACCGGGGAGCTGTTTTTT.

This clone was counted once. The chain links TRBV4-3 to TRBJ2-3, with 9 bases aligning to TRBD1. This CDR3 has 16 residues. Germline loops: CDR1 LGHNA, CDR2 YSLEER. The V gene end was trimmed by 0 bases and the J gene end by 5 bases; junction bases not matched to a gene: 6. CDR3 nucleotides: TGCGCCAGCAGCCAAGACCCGGACAGGGGTGGAGATACGCAGTATTTT. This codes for CASSQDPDRGGDTQYF.